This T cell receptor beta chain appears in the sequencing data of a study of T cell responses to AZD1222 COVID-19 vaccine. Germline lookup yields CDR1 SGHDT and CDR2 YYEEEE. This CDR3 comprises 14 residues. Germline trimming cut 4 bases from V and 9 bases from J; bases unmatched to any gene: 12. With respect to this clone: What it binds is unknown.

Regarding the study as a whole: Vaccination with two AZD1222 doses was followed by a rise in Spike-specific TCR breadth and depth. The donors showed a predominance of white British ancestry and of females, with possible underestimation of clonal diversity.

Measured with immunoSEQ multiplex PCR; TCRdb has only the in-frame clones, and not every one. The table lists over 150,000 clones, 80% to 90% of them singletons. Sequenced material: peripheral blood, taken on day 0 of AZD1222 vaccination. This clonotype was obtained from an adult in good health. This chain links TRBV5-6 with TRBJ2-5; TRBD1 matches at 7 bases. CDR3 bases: TGTGCCAGCAGCATGACAGGGTCCCAATGGGCCCAGTACTTC. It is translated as CASSMTGSQWAQYF.